The T cell receptor beta chain under discussion was sequenced for a study of a mutant IDH1 vaccine in newly diagnosed glioma (dated by TCRdb to 2020 to 2023). With regard to the full study: Eight vaccinations were administered to patients in weeks 1, 3, 5, 7, 11, 15, 19 and 23, corresponding to visits V03 through V10. In the chemotherapy-containing groups, vaccination started alongside temozolomide cycles, whereas in patients who had radiotherapy alone it started 4-6 weeks after radiotherapy. Of the approximately 34 patients who were treated, about 60% were male and about 40% were female, and the mean age was around 40 years. Before enrollment, patients had received standard therapy of radiotherapy alone, temozolomide alone, or radiochemotherapy with temozolomide; most received the combination. Six visits were used for peripheral blood collection: V03 (baseline), V05, V07, V10, V12 and V13. Longitudinal TCRB deep sequencing was done for about two dozen treated patients, wherever samples were available for exploratory analyses.

The sample's time point label is to be understood as: week 5, during vaccination. Each vaccine dose was 300 ug of a 20-mer mutant IDH1 peptide in Montanide, given subcutaneously with topical imiquimod. Newly diagnosed WHO grade 3 or 4 IDH1-mutant astrocytomas showing loss of nuclear ATRX were present in the donors. The samples were drawn from NOA16, a multicentre, single-arm, open-label phase I trial in Germany that tested a mutant IDH1 peptide vaccine in humans for the first time. Genomic DNA for TCRB sequencing was extracted from EDTA blood using the DNeasy Blood and Tissue Kit. Study-wide findings and limitations: PBMC samples for TCRB deep sequencing were selected based on availability. The authors stated that sample limitations prevented analyses of patient blood samples from being reproduced. Vaccine-induced immune responses across multiple MHC alleles were detected in approximately 94% of patients. Pseudoprogression appeared unrelated to alterations in the top peripheral T cell clonotypes detected by TCRB sequencing.

This clone was observed once. It lacks a known antigen. Nothing much larger sits one base from this clone, and base qualities are not available. Receptors were amplified or captured by the immunoSEQ multiplex PCR assay. Rearranged TCR beta chain sequences were amplified with the hsTCRB Kit following the manufacturer's protocol. Sequencing of TCRB libraries was carried out on an Illumina MiSeq. For the original study's pipeline: The proprietary platform of the kit vendor was used for demultiplexing, trimming and gene mapping. TCRdb obtained this table from immuneACCESS and retained in-frame rearrangements with V and J assigned. These tables miss some clones; where compared with another copy, unresolved V genes account for less than half of the shortfall, and the remainder is unexplained. The V and J calls and clone size were taken over from that table, and D and trimming were inferred from the DNA. This sample lists 60,000 or so clones; about 80% were detected once. The top ten hold 2.5% to 3.5% of the sample.

The germline V gene sets CDR1 to SGDLS and CDR2 to YYNGEE. V loses 3 bases at its end and J loses 7 bases; junction bases beyond the gene matches: 3. Including the terminal cysteine and phenylalanine, the CDR3 comprises 15 residues. CDR3 DNA only is kept here, 45 bases in frame from base 1. Sequencing was performed on PBMCs, taken from a glioma patient whose treatment included an IDH1 peptide vaccine. The receptor chain draws on TRBV9 and TRBJ2-1; 14 nucleotides in the junction match TRBD2. This clonotype originated in a woman under 30 with glioma. Some clones in this sample may be carry-over from other donors' samples. The CDR3 here reads CASSAGTSGGNEQFF. The DNA is TGTGCCAGCAGCGCGGGGACTAGCGGGGGAAATGAGCAGTTCTTC.